Each of the 16 T cell receptor beta chains below was sequenced from the same sample in a study of blood T cell repertoires in COVID-19. Here immunoSEQ multiplex PCR was the method, and the copy in TCRdb shows in-frame clones only, minus some. The repertoire has about 140,000 clones, approximately 79% of them found once; the top ten carry over 7%. Sequencing input: peripheral blood. These receptors all stem from a man aged 50 or older with active or convalescent COVID-19.

V is TRBV10-1 and J is TRBJ1-6; 9 bases map to TRBD1. The germline gives CDR1 WNHNN, CDR2 SYGVQD (reference sequence). This CDR3 region has 17 residues. Germline trimming cut 0 bases from V and 5 bases from J; bases unmatched to any gene: 5. CDR3 bases: TGCGCCAGCAGTGAGTCAGGGGGACAGGGTAATAATTCACCCCTCCACTTT. This translates into CASSESGGQGNNSPLHF.

The count of this clone is one. The rearrangement joins TRBV7-2 to TRBJ2-4; 7 positions match TRBD1. Germline CDR1 and CDR2: SGHTA and FQGNSA. V was clipped by 5 bases and J by 7 bases; unmatched bases: 8. This CDR3 has 14 amino acids. The CDR3, as DNA: TGTGCCAGCAGCCCCCCCAGGGGGAATAACATTCAGTACTTC. This translates into CASSPPRGNNIQYF.

The V gene is TRBV10-3, the J gene TRBJ1-2; 9 bases agree with TRBD1. This CDR3 contains 17 residues. Germline V gene data show CDR1 as ENHRY and CDR2 as SYGVKD. The V gene end was trimmed by 10 bases and the J gene end by 4 bases; junction bases not matched to a gene: 19. The CDR3 nucleotides are TGTGCCACTACACTCACCCCACAGGGGGCAGGCCTCTATGGCTACACCTTC. This sequence encodes CATTLTPQGAGLYGYTF.

The chain has TRBV27 and TRBJ2-1, with D possibly TRBD1 on 6 matching bases. V was clipped by 3 bases and J by 4 bases, with 19 bases between them. The CDR3 sequence is 17 residues long. The germline V gene has CDR1 MNHEY and CDR2 SMNVEV (reference sequence). CDR3 nucleotides: TGTGCCAGCAGTTTTGAAGGTGCAGGGGCTGCATACAATGAGCAGTTCTTC. Residues: CASSFEGAGAAYNEQFF.

This clone was counted between two and nine times. The V call is TRBV10-3, the J call TRBJ2-2; D is perhaps TRBD1 (5 bases). CDR3 size: 13 residues. CDR1 is ENHRY, CDR2 SYGVKD, per germline. V gave up 3 bases and J gave up 6 bases, with 8 bases separating them. DNA for the CDR3: TGTGCCATCAGTGAAATGGGGCCCGGGGAGCTGTTTTTT. It encodes CAISEMGPGELFF.

J is TRBJ1-3 and V is TRBV7-6, with a weak D call TRBD1 (5 bases). Germline CDR1 and CDR2: SGHVS and FNYEAQ. With 5 bases removed from V and 1 base from J, the gap between germline ends came to 9 bases. This CDR3 has 14 amino acids. The CDR3, as DNA: TGTGCCAGCAGCCCAGGGATATCTGGAAACACCATATATTTT. Amino acid sequence: CASSPGISGNTIYF.

The genes are TRBV15 and TRBJ1-5; 9 bases line up with TRBD1. CDR1 and CDR2 (germline): LNHNV, YYDKDF (reference sequence). With V trimmed by 5 bases and J by 2 bases, 19 bases remained unmatched. The CDR3 contains 20 residues. CDR3 residues: CATSRRRATTGGSGNQPQHF. The CDR3 nucleotides read TGTGCCACCAGCCGAAGAAGGGCTACTACAGGGGGCTCAGGCAATCAGCCCCAGCATTTT.

The chain uses TRBV7-9 and TRBJ2-7, with a weak D call TRBD1 (6 bases). Trimming pared 5 bases from V and 5 bases from J, leaving 19 bases between. CDR1 and CDR2 (germline): SEHNR, FQNEAQ (reference sequence). The CDR3 extends over 15 amino acids. The CDR3 protein is CASSNDVTGKHEQYF. The CDR3 DNA follows: TGTGCCAGCAGCAACGACGTAACAGGGAAACACGAGCAGTACTTC.

Only a few counts were recorded for this clone. V and J are TRBV3-1 (or the pseudogene TRBV3-2) and TRBJ2-1; 7 nucleotides line up with TRBD2. Per germline, CDR1 LGHDT and CDR2 YNNKEL (reference sequence). The CDR3 covers 16 residues. Trimming took 0 bases from V and 1 from J; bases not matched to a gene: 3. The CDR3 region has the DNA TGTGCCAGCAGCCAAGACGGCGGGAGATCCTACAATGAGCAGTTCTTC. Translating it yields CASSQDGGRSYNEQFF.

CDR3 nucleotide sequence: TGTGCCAGCAGTTCTTTCCGAGCGGGGGAGCTGTTTTTT. It yields the protein CASSSFRAGELFF. The chain employs TRBV12-3 or TRBV12-4 and TRBJ2-2, with unresolved D. V lost 4 bases, J lost 8 bases, and 11 bases lay in between. This CDR3 is 13 amino acids long.

The chain carries TRBV15 and TRBJ1-2, with D unclear. This CDR3 has 14 residues. CDR1 and CDR2 (germline): LNHNV, YYDKDF (reference sequence). V lost 0 bases and J lost 3, with 8 bases in between. CDR3 in DNA: TGTGCCACCAGCAGAGAGAGGCCAGACTATGGCTACACCTTC. Translating it yields CATSRERPDYGYTF.

The chain joins TRBV27 to TRBJ2-1; D may be TRBD2 (6 bases). This CDR3 has 15 amino acids. Germline V gene lookup returns CDR1 MNHEY and CDR2 SMNVEV (reference sequence). The V end lost 2 bases, the J end lost 7 bases, and 15 bases lay between the germline ends. CDR3 DNA: TGTGCCAGCAGTTTAATCGGGGGTTCCCGGAATGAGCAGTTCTTC. As protein: CASSLIGGSRNEQFF.

The gene calls are TRBV11-2 and TRBJ2-7; 10 nucleotides agree with TRBD1. CDR1 SGHAT and CDR2 FQNNGV come from the germline V gene. The trim removed 5 bases at V and 0 bases at J, leaving 4 bases unmatched. The CDR3 is 15 amino acids. CDR3 coding DNA: TGTGCCAGCAGCCCGGGACAGGGGCACTCCTACGAGCAGTACTTC. It translates to CASSPGQGHSYEQYF.

This clone was recorded once. This chain links TRBV6-4 with TRBJ2-1; 10 bases are a match to TRBD2. Germline lookup yields CDR1 MRHNA and CDR2 SNTAGT. J lost 9 bases, V lost 1 base, and 6 bases had no gene match. The CDR3 is 15 amino acids. The CDR3 sequence: CASSDYLAGEGEQFF. Written as DNA, the CDR3 is TGTGCCAGCAGTGACTACCTAGCGGGAGAGGGTGAGCAGTTCTTC.

The chain recombines TRBV5-6 with TRBJ2-1; the match to TRBD2 covers 10 bases. In germline, CDR1 is SGHDT, CDR2 YYEEEE. V was pared by 0 bases and J by 10 bases, with 10 bases of the junction left unmatched. This CDR3 spans 16 amino acids. The CDR3 bases are TGTGCCAGCAGCTTGGATGGGCTAGCGGGAGCGTGGGAGCAGTTCTTC. Protein product: CASSLDGLAGAWEQFF.

The V call is TRBV3-1 (or the pseudogene TRBV3-2), the J call TRBJ2-5, with 8 bases that match TRBD2. V shed 4 bases and J 1 base; nucleotides not matched to a gene: 11. This CDR3 region has 17 residues. Germline V gene data show CDR1 as LGHDT and CDR2 as YNNKEL (reference sequence). The CDR3 here is CASSPPEGGRFQETQYF. The CDR3, as DNA: TGTGCCAGCAGCCCCCCCGAGGGCGGGAGGTTCCAAGAGACCCAGTACTTC.